This TCR beta chain was sequenced for a study of cytomegalovirus exposure and HLA in healthy donors. Study details: The 120 validation repertoires used the same platform as the 550 to 700 first-cohort repertoires (as reported by a later analysis).

The study, taken as a whole, reports: It was found in a later analysis that first-cohort TCR clusters tended to co-occur in the 100 to 150 validation repertoires. The study listed 164 cytomegalovirus-associated TCR beta chains.

Of note for this clone: The target antigen is unknown.

Sequencing used immunoSEQ multiplex PCR; TCRdb keeps in-frame clones, though not all of them. Of some 130,000 clones listed, approximately 88% were seen once; the top ten hold just under 6.5%. With 1 base removed from V and 2 bases from J, the gap between germline ends came to 5 bases. The CDR3 extends over 13 amino acids. Germline V CDR1 and CDR2: LGHNT, FRNRAP. Sequenced material: PBMCs. The source of this sequence is a woman younger than 35 in good health and CMV-seropositive. The chain combines TRBV12-5 with TRBJ1-1; D ambiguous. CDR3 sequence reads: CASGLAPNTEAFF. CDR3 bases: TGTGCTAGTGGTTTGGCTCCCAACACTGAAGCTTTCTTT.